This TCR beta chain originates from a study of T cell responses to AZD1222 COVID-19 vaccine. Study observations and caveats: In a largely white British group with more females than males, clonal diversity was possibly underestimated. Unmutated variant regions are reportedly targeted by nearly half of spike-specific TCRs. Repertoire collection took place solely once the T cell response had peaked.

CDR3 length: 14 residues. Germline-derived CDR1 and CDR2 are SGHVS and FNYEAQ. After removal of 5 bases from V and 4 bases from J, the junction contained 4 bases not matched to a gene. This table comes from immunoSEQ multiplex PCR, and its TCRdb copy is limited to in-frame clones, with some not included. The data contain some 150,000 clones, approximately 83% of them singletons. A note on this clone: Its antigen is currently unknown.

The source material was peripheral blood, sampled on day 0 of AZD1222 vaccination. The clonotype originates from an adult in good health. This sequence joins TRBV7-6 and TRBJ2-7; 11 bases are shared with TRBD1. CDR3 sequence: CASSLGQGGYEQYF. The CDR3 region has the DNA TGTGCCAGCAGCCTGGGACAGGGGGGGTACGAGCAGTACTTC.